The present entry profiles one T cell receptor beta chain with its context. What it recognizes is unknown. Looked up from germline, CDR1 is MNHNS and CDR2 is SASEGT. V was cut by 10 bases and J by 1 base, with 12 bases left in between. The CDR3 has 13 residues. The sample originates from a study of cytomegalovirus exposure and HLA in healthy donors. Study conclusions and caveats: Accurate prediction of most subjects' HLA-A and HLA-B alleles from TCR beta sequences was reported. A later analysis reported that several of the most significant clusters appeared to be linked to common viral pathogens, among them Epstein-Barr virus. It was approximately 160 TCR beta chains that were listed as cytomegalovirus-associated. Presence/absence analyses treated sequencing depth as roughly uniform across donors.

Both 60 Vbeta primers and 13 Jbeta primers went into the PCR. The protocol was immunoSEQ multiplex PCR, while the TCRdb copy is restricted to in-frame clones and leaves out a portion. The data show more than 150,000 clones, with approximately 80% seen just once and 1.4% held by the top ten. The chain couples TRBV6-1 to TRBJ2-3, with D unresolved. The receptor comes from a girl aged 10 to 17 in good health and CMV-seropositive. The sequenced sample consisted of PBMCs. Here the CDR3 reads CATRSPGTDTQYF. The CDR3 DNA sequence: TGTGCCACCCGGAGCCCAGGCACAGATACGCAGTATTTT.